This TCR beta chain stems from a study of metastatic and nonmetastatic thyroid tumors. Study summary: Both malignant and benign thyroid patients supplied peripheral blood and tumor or nodule tissue samples, across which the repertoires of these patients were then compared. Points from the study as a whole: For both blood and tumor, malignant thyroid tumors reportedly showed significantly higher TCR beta diversity than benign nodules did.

The CDR3 is 14 residues long. CDR1 SEHNR and CDR2 FQNEAQ come from the germline V gene (reference sequence). The junction had 11 bases not matched to a gene; V was cut back by 11 bases and J by 4 bases. In its sample, this clone was seen many times. Its antigen is not identified. Treatment of any kind had been given to no patient before thyroid surgery. In the authors' methods: A papillary thyroid cancer distant-metastasis classifier was built from CDR3 differences across clinicopathological groups. TCRdb re-called the PCR reads via MiXCR. TCRdb's processing, not the authors' own work, is the source of the V and J calls. Of about 92,000 clones in the sample, about 15% were seen once.

The chain combines TRBV7-9 with TRBJ2-5; the match to TRBD2 covers 9 bases. This TCR derives from a female donor with papillary thyroid cancer or a benign thyroid nodule (not recorded which). Some clones in this sample may be carry-over from other donors' samples. The sample consisted of blood. Here the CDR3 DNA reads TGTGCCGGGGGGGTCAGCGGGGGGTCAGAGACCCAGTACTTC. Its translation: CAGGVSGGSETQYF.